This T cell receptor beta chain was identified during a study of blood T cell repertoires in COVID-19. At the level of the study: Italy, Spain and the United States were the sources of the convalescent and acute COVID-19 samples. T cells, B-cell-depleted T cells, or PBMCs supplied cDNA or gDNA.

Original data processing: Scientists estimated how many nucleated cells there were by amplifying reference gene primers. Sequenced by immunoSEQ multiplex PCR; TCRdb stores in-frame clones only, minus some. V, J and clone size were drawn from that table, and D and trimming were deduced from the DNA. The sample lists 150,000 to 200,000 clones, approximately 80% seen once, with 13% in the top ten. There are 15 residues in the CDR3. The germline gives CDR1 ENHRY, CDR2 SYGVKD. Trimming took 2 bases from V and 3 from J; bases not matched to a gene: 5. This TCR was sampled from a man between 45 and 60 years old who had recovered from COVID-19. J is TRBJ1-1 and V is TRBV10-3; 8 bases map to TRBD1. The sample was peripheral blood. CDR3 protein: CAISEGRGRYTEAFF. CDR3 DNA: TGTGCCATCAGTGAGGGCAGGGGGCGGTACACTGAAGCTTTCTTT.